This T cell receptor (beta chain) was captured in a study of blood T cell repertoires in COVID-19. Study-wide background: The analysed material was cDNA or gDNA that came from T cells, B-cell-depleted T cells, or PBMCs.

In the source study's methods: How many nucleated cells were present was estimated from reference gene primer amplification. Sequenced by immunoSEQ multiplex PCR; TCRdb stores in-frame clones only, minus some. The V and J calls and clone size are taken from that table; D and trimming were inferred from the DNA. This table holds 130,000 to 150,000 clones, around 81% found once. The sequence came from a woman aged 50 to 60 with acute or convalescent COVID-19. The sequencing sample was made of peripheral blood.

In DNA form, the CDR3 reads TGTGCCAGCAGCCAAGGGTGGGACGCGGCTAGCGGGGGGGTAGTCGACGAGCAGTACTTC. Encoded protein: CASSQGWDAASGGVVDEQYF. This chain uses TRBV4-2 with TRBJ2-7; TRBD2 agrees at 12 bases. The V and J ends lost 1 base and 5 bases, in that order; junction bases with no gene match: 18. The germline V gene encodes CDR1 LGHNA and CDR2 YNFKEQ. CDR3 size: 20 residues.